The text below deals with one T cell receptor (beta chain). This clonotype showed up just a few times. Its specific antigen is unknown. Per-nucleotide qualities are absent, and no much larger clonotype sits a single base away. Donors were 35 to 40 systemically healthy Caucasian individuals from Russia aged roughly 6 to 90 years. Each donor gave 9 to 10 milliliters of peripheral blood, collected into EDTA-treated Vacutainer tubes. PBMCs were isolated by Ficoll-Paque density-gradient centrifugation, with at least 7 million obtained per sample. Trizol reagent was used to extract total RNA from the PBMCs, yielding at least 6 micrograms per sample. The percentages of naive CD45RAhigh/CD27high T cells were determined by flow cytometry on a PBMC aliquot from every donor. The data belong to a study of blood T cells in healthy people across ages (dated by TCRdb to about 2015). Describing the broader study: In model experiments, template switching captured roughly one uniquely barcoded TCR beta cDNA molecule for every two T cells. Using the same blood draw, the study looked at two additional independent replicas of 1 million unique cDNA reads for two donors, one aged 18 to 30 and the other aged 80 or older. Using deep sequencing normalized with unique cDNA molecular identifiers, the study measured how TCR beta repertoire diversity changes with age. Four age groups were formed from the donors: young (average 16 years), middle-aged (just under 40), aged (roughly 59) and long-lived (around 80). Broad study findings and their caveats: Estimates of total diversity based on one million sequenced T cells were regarded as lower bounds and as underestimates. Because the CMV infection status of the donors was unknown, age-related changes in expanded clonotypes may potentially have been confounded. Compared with the aged group, the long-lived group had more naive CD4+ T cells, fewer expanded clones and increased TCR diversity, a pattern suggesting age selection. As age increased, observed TCR beta diversity per million T cells dropped in a roughly linear way, and a significant reduction was already evident by age 40. Bulk unsorted PBMC profiling prevented conclusive comparison of naive and antigen-experienced compartments. The percentage of naive T cells measured by flow cytometry correlated strongly with observed TCR beta diversity.

The library was made by 5' RACE. The sample was run on an Illumina HiSeq 2500. A second PCR of roughly 6 to 11 cycles was run with a J-beta primer mix and a sample-barcoded 5' primer. A unique molecular identifier was introduced onto each TCR beta cDNA molecule by a template-switch 5' adaptor carrying 12 random nucleotides. At least 2.5 million CDR3-containing paired-end reads were obtained from each sample. First-strand cDNA synthesis was performed from all RNA using the Mint cDNA synthesis kit, with priming by a TRBC-specific oligonucleotide. After uracil-DNA glycosylase treatment, a first 18-cycle PCR used universal primers M1SS and BC2_uni_R on all cDNA. Turning to the authors' computational methods: Each sample was normalized by randomly selecting 1 million high-quality reads, each carrying a distinct molecular identifier. Reads sharing molecular identifiers were discarded rather than binned into consensus sequences. MiTCR, with a Q25 quality threshold and the strictest error-elimination algorithm, was used for CDR3 identification, clonotype clustering and error correction. Lower-bound total TCR beta diversity was estimated with a nonparametric unseen species model using Euler transformation. The public sequencing data were trimmed at Q25 with fastp and processed into clonotypes with MiXCR by TCRdb, which kept only in-frame beta chains. A single entry per CDR3 protein holds the most common genes and DNA from its merged rows. The V and J calls reflect TCRdb's pipeline rather than the authors' work. In this sample the table shows 750,000 to 850,000 distinct CDR3 sequences, 20% to 25% of which occur a single time. Under 4.5% of the sample comes from the top ten.

Spanning cysteine to phenylalanine, the CDR3 consists of 16 amino acids. Only the CDR3 region is kept as DNA, spanning 48 bases read in frame from base 1. For this chain, trimming is 1 base at the V end and 9 bases at the J end, and the number of junction bases without a gene match is 7. CDR1 and CDR2 were assigned from the germline V gene as SGHTA and FQGNSA. This sample also appeared in a second study, on T cells of mothers and their children. As the second publication notes: The donors were nine systemically healthy Caucasian individuals, made up of three mothers and their six children. cDNA synthesis used all of the extracted RNA, with around 1.6 ug of RNA in each 15 ul reaction. In the second PCR, sample barcodes and 2-4 random nucleotides were introduced via the M1S primer. More than 8 million TCR beta CDR3 reads were obtained from each mother, and some 3.3 million reads were obtained from each child. TCR recombination output is similarly shaped by thymic selection in related and unrelated pairs, with a minor effect exerted by inherited differences. Related mother-child pairs always showed normalized repertoire overlap that was slightly higher than in unrelated mother-child pairs, though the difference was never significant. No persistent microchimeric T cell clones were found, with a detection sensitivity of around 100 clones per million clonotypes. To look for features that set related mother-child pairs apart from unrelated individuals, the researchers ran deep NGS to compare the TCR beta repertoires of mothers and children. On average, the children were roughly 10 +/- 4 years old, while the mothers were about 40 +/- 4 years old. After adapter ligation with NEBNext reagents, the libraries were sequenced on Illumina HiSeq 2000 with 100+100 nt paired-end reads. To prevent cross-contamination, the mother and child libraries were prepared a month apart and were sequenced in separate runs. For each donor, somewhere between about 450,000 and 2,000,000 distinct TCR beta clonotypes were identified. Naive TCR beta clonotypes were estimated from low-frequency clonotypes matched to each donor's FACS-determined naive share, without sorting.

This receptor was taken from a boy aged 5-17 years in good health. Sequencing used blood. In this chain, TRBV7-2 is recombined with TRBJ2-1, with 12 central nucleotides matching TRBD2. Here the CDR3 is given as CASSLVASGRAAEQFF. The sequence in DNA is TGTGCCAGCAGCTTAGTCGCTAGCGGGAGGGCCGCTGAGCAGTTCTTC. Supplemented by the reference TRBV7-2 and TRBJ2-1 proteins around the CDR3, the complete variable domain is GAGVSQSPSNKVTEKGKDVELRCDPISGHTALYWYRQSLGQGLEFLIYFQGNSAPDKSGLPSDRFSAERTGGSVSTLTIQRTQQEDSAVYLCASSLVASGRAAEQFFGPGTRLTVL.